This note documents a single TCR beta chain sequence. The sample originates from a study of blood T cell repertoires in COVID-19. Study details: Donors in the United States, Italy and Spain gave samples during acute or convalescent COVID-19.

Source study methods: Amplification with reference gene primers provided the estimates of nucleated cell counts. Data came from immunoSEQ multiplex PCR; TCRdb stores just in-frame clones and leaves some out. V, J and clone size were drawn from that table, and D and trimming were deduced from the DNA. Of some 200,000 clones listed, about nine tenths are singletons. Germline V gene sequence: CDR1 SGDLS, CDR2 YYNGEE. The CDR3 length is 13 residues. Trimming took off 4 bases at V and 3 bases at J, with 8 bases between the two ends. Source material: peripheral blood. The chain has TRBV9 and TRBJ1-5, with TRBD1 as a possible D gene (5 bases). This sequence originates from a woman aged 70-85 years with acute or convalescent COVID-19. CDR3 nucleotide sequence: TGTGCCAGCAGCCAGGGTAACAATCAGCCCCAGCATTTT. This codes for CASSQGNNQPQHF.